The 7 T cell receptor beta chains below come from one sample, sequenced in a study of T cells in Graves' hyperthyroidism and ophthalmopathy (dated by TCRdb to about 2019). Library preparation was by multiplex PCR. Data came from an Illumina HiSeq 2000. Amplification of TCR beta CDR3 regions was carried out from RNA transcripts. For the first round of RT-PCR on the TCR CDR3, the HTBI primer set was used together with the Qiagen OneStep RT-PCR kit. Through fastp at Q25 and MiXCR, TCRdb rebuilt clones from the public reads, retaining in-frame beta chains. One record per CDR3 amino acid sequence lists the most common genes and DNA. The sample records hundreds of thousands of distinct CDR3 sequences, approximately 40% of which are singletons. The ten largest make up around 31% of the sample. Sequenced input: blood. All receptors come from a woman in her 40s with Graves' hyperthyroidism.

This clonotype was seen ten or more times. DNA for the CDR3: TGTGCCAGCAGCTCGACAGGGGCGCTGCAGTACTTC. This translates into CASSSTGALQYF. This sequence joins TRBV5-6 and TRBJ2-7, with TRBD1 matching 8 bases. The length of the CDR3 is 12 residues. V lost 3 bases and J lost 9; bases outside the gene matches: 5. CDR1 and CDR2 (germline): SGHDT, YYEEEE.

The sample holds many counts of this clonotype. The chain carries TRBV20-1 and TRBJ2-5; 8 positions match TRBD2. V shed 1 base, J shed 3 bases, and the junction held 7 bases outside the gene matches. The CDR3 runs 15 residues. Germline CDR1 is DFQATT and CDR2 is SNEGSKA (reference sequence). The CDR3 spells CSARVIGTSKETQYF. For the CDR3, the DNA is TGCAGTGCTAGAGTGATCGGGACTAGTAAAGAGACCCAGTACTTC.

This clonotype was found many times. This chain uses TRBV12-3 or TRBV12-4 with TRBJ2-6; D gene uncertain. V was trimmed by 9 bases and J by 1 base, leaving 7 bases between them. The CDR3 length is 13 residues. As DNA, the CDR3 is TGTGCCAGTAAAGGGTCTGGGGCCAACGTCCTGACTTTC. Translated: CASKGSGANVLTF.

This clonotype occurred a few times. The chain couples TRBV5-4 to TRBJ2-7; 8 nucleotides align to TRBD1. Germline assignment: CDR1 SGHNT and CDR2 YYREEE (reference sequence). The CDR3 runs to 15 residues. J lost 3 bases, V lost 6 bases, and 11 bases had no gene match. Here the CDR3 reads CASTPRTGTIYEQYF. The DNA for the CDR3 is TGTGCCAGCACCCCAAGGACAGGGACCATCTACGAGCAGTACTTC.

This clonotype was seen ten or more times. J is TRBJ2-5 and V is TRBV6-1, with a possible D match to TRBD1 (5 bases). CDR3 length equals 12 residues. Trimming removed 4 bases at V and 5 bases at J, with 8 bases between. Germline-derived CDR1 and CDR2 are MNHNS and SASEGT. The CDR3, as DNA: TGTGCCAGCAGTGGACAGTTGGAGACCCAGTACTTC. Protein: CASSGQLETQYF.

The rearrangement uses TRBV19 and TRBJ2-7; 11 nucleotides align to TRBD1. V shed 3 bases, J shed 0 bases, and the junction held 4 bases outside the gene matches. Germline V lookup: CDR1 LNHDA, CDR2 SQIVND (reference sequence). This CDR3 is built from 16 residues. CDR3 loop: CASSMGQGDDSYEQYF. In nucleotides, the CDR3 is TGTGCCAGTAGTATGGGACAGGGGGACGACTCCTACGAGCAGTACTTC.

This clonotype was seen ten or more times. This rearrangement joins TRBV7-9 to TRBJ1-5; D is unresolved. V was trimmed by 5 bases and J by 7 bases, leaving 9 bases between them. Germline V lookup: CDR1 SEHNR, CDR2 FQNEAQ (reference sequence). This CDR3 has 12 amino acids. The CDR3 is CASSPFGQPQHF. CDR3 bases: TGTGCCAGCAGCCCGTTTGGCCAGCCCCAGCATTTT.